Below, one TCR beta chain is given with its context. Its target is not known. The data were taken from a study of T cells in localized non-small cell lung cancer. CDR1 and CDR2 from the germline V gene are LNHDA and SQIVND (reference sequence). V gave up 0 bases and J gave up 0 bases, with 6 bases separating them. The CDR3 is 15 amino acids. Generated by immunoSEQ multiplex PCR, the TCRdb table keeps only in-frame clones and is missing some. The profile shows some 2,000 clones, roughly 32% of them singletons. Study-wide findings and caveats: Since sequencing was restricted to only one region of the tumor, intratumor heterogeneity remains a possibility. In adjacent lung appeared a median about 58 of the top 100 tumor clones. Patients showing higher blood T cell density tended to see longer overall survival. Among the tissues sampled, uninvolved adjacent lung had the highest T cell clonality, above tumor.

The receptor's source is a female donor aged 60 or older with stage I lung adenocarcinoma. Sequences were derived from lung tumor tissue, sampled before any cancer treatment. The chain combines TRBV19 with TRBJ2-4; unclear D gene. The CDR3 sequence: CASSIDSLAKNIQYF. In nucleotides, the CDR3 is TGTGCCAGTAGTATAGACAGCCTAGCCAAAAACATTCAGTACTTC.